In its sample, the clone carrying this TCR beta chain was seen a few times. Its target is unknown. These data come from a study of regulatory T cells in long-lasting Graves disease. Study-wide findings and caveats: Persistent patients shared more public clonotypes (about 2,900) than new patients (approximately 900). TCR diversity was lower in persistent Graves' patients than in newly diagnosed ones. Patients with persistent disease showed a bias toward TRBV28, TRBJ1-2 and TRBJ2-5.

V was clipped by 2 bases and J by 1 base; unmatched bases: 4. The germline V gene encodes CDR1 KGHSH and CDR2 LQKENI. The CDR3 sequence is 15 residues long. Sample time point: persistent/refractory GD, antithyroid drugs over 5 years with positive TRAb. After RNA was extracted from PBMCs, the TCR library was made from it. According to the study, TCR beta libraries were built with iRepertoire HTBI primers and CDR3-region Arm-PCR. TCRdb redid the calling of the multiplex PCR reads with MiXCR, one entry per CDR3 protein. Of 300,000 to 400,000 distinct CDR3 sequences in the sample, 15% to 20% were seen once.

The specimen was peripheral blood mononuclear cells (PBMCs), collected when the disease was refractory, from a patient treated with antithyroid drugs. The chain employs TRBV18 and TRBJ1-2, with 7 positions matching TRBD1. This TCR was recovered from a female donor with Graves disease. The CDR3 loop is CASSPGTDINYGYTF. CDR3 bases: TGTGCCAGCTCACCAGGGACAGATATTAACTATGGCTACACCTTC.